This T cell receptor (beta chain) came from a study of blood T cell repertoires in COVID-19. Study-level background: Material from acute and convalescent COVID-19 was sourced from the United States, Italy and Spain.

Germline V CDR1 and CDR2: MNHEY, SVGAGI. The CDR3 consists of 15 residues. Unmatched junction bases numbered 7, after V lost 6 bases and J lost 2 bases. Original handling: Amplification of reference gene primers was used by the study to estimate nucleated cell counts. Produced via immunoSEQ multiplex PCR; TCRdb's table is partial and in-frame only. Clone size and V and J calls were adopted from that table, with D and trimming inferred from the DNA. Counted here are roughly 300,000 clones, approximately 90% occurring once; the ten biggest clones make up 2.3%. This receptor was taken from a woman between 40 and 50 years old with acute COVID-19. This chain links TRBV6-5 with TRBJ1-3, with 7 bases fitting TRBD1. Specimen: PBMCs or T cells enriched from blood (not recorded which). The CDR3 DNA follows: TGTGCCAGCAGACGTACAGGGGAAGCTGGAAACACCATATATTTT. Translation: CASRRTGEAGNTIYF.